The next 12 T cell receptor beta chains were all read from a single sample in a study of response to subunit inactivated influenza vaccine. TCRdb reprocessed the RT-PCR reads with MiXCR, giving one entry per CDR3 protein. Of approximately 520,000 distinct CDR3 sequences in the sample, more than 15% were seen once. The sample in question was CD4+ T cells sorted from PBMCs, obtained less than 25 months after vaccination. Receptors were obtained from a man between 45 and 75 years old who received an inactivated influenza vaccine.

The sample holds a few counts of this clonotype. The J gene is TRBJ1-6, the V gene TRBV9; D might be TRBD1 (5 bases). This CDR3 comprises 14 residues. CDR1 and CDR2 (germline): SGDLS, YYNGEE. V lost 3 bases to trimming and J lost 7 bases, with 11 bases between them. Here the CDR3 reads CASSARDGNSPLHF. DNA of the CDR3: TGTGCCAGCAGCGCCCGGGACGGGAATTCACCCCTCCACTTT.

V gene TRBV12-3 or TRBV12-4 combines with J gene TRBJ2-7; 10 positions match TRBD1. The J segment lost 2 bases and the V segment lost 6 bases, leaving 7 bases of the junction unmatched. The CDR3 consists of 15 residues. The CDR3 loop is CASRPGTGAPYEQYF. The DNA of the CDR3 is TGTGCCAGCAGACCCGGGACAGGGGCCCCCTACGAGCAGTACTTC.

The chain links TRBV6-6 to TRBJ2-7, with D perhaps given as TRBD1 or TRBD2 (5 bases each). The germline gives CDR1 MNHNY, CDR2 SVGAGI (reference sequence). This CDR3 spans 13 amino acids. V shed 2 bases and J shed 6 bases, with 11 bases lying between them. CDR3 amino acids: CASSYLQAGEQYF. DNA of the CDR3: TGTGCCAGCAGTTACCTACAGGCGGGCGAGCAGTACTTC.

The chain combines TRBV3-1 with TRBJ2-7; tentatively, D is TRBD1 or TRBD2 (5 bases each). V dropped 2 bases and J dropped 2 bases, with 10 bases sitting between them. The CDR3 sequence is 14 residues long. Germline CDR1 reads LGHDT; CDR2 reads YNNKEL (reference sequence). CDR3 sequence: CASSQHGAAYEQYF. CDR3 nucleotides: TGTGCCAGCAGCCAACACGGGGCAGCCTACGAGCAGTACTTC.

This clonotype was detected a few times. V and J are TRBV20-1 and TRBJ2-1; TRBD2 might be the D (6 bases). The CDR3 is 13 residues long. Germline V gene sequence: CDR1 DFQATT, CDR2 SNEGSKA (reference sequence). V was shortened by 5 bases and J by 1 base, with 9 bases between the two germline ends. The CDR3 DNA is TGCAGTGCTTCCGGGACTTCCTACAATGAGCAGTTCTTC. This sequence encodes CSASGTSYNEQFF.

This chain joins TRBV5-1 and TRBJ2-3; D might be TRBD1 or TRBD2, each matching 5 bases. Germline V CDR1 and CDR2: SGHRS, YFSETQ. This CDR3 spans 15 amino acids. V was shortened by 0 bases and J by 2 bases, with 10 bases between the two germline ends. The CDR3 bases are TGCGCCAGCAGCTTGGTGGTGGGGACCACAGATACGCAGTATTTT. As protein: CASSLVVGTTDTQYF. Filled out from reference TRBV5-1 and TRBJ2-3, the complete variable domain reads KAGVTQTPRYLIKTRGQQVTLSCSPISGHRSVSWYQQTPGQGLQFLFEYFSETQRNKGNFPGRFSGRQFSNSRSEMNVSTLELGDSALYLCASSLVVGTTDTQYFGPGTRLTVL.

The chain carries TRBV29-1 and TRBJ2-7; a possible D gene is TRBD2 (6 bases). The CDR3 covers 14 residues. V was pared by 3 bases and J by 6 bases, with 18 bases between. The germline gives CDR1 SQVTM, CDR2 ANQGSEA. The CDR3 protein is CSVDVAGRRSEQYF. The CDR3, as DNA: TGCAGCGTTGACGTGGCCGGGAGACGATCCGAGCAGTACTTC.

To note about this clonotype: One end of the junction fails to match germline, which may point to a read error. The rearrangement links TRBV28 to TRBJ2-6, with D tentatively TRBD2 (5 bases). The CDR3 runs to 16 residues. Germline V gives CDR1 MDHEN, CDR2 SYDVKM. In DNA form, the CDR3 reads TGTGCCGGCAGTTTAGGCTGGACGGGGGGGGCCAACGTCCTGACTTTC. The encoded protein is CAGSLGWTGGANVLTF. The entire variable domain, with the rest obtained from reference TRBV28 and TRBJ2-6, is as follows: DVKVTQSSRYLVKRTGEKVFLECVQDMDHENMFWYRQDPGLGLRLIYFSYDVKMKEKGDIPEGYSVSREKKERFSLILESASTNQTSMYLCAGSLGWTGGANVLTFGAGSRLTVL.

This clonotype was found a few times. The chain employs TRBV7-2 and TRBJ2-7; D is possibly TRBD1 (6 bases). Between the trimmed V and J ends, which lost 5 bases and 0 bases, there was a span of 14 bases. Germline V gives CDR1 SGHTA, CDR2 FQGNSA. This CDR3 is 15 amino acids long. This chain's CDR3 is CASSIQGRSSYEQYF. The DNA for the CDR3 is TGTGCCAGCAGCATACAGGGAAGGAGCTCCTACGAGCAGTACTTC.

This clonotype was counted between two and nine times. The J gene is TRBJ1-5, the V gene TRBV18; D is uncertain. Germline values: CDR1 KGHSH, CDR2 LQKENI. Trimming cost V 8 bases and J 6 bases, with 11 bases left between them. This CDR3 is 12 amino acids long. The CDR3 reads CASRRGSQPQHF. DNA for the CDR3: TGTGCCAGCAGGCGCGGGAGTCAGCCCCAGCATTTT.

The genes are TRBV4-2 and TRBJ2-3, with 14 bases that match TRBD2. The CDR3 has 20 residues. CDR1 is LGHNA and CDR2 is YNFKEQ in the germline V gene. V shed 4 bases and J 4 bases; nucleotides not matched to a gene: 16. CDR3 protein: CASSPGGLAGGRRLSDTQYF. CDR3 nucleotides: TGTGCCAGCAGCCCTGGAGGACTAGCGGGAGGCCGCCGTTTATCAGATACGCAGTATTTT.

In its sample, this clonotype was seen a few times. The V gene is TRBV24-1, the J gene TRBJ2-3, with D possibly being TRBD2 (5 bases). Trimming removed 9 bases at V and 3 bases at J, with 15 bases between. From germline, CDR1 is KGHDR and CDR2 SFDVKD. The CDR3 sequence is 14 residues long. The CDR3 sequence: CATSDRGRTDTQYF. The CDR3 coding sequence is TGTGCCACCTCCGACCGAGGGAGAACAGATACGCAGTATTTT.